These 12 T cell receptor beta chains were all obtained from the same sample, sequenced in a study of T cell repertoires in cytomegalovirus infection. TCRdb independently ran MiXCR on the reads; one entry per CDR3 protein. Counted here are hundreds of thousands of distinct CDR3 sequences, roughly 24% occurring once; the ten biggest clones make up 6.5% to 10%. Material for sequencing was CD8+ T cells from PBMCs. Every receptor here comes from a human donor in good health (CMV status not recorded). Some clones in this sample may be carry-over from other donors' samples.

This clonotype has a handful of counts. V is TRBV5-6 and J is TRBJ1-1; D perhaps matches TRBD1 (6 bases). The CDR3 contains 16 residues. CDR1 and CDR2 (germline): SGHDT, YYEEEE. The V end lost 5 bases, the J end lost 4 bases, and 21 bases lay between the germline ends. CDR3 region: CASRMSEGGWGTEAFF. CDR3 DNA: TGTGCCAGCAGAATGTCTGAAGGGGGTTGGGGCACTGAAGCTTTCTTT. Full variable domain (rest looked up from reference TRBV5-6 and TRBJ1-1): DAGVTQSPTHLIKTRGQQVTLRCSPKSGHDTVSWYQQALGQGPQFIFQYYEEEERQRGNFPDRFSGHQFPNYSSELNVNALLLGDSALYLCASRMSEGGWGTEAFFGQGTRLTVV.

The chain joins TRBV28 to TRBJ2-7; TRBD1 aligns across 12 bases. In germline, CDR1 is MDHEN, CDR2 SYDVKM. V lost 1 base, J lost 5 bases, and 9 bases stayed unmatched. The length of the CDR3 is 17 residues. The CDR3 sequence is CASSLSWGTGGFNEQYV. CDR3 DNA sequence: TGTGCCAGCAGTTTATCCTGGGGGACAGGGGGCTTCAACGAGCAGTACGTC.

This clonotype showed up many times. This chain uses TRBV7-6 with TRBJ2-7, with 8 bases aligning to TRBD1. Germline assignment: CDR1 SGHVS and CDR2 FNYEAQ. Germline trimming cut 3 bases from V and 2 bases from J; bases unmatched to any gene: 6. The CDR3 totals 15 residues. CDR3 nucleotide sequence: TGTGCCAGCAGCTTCGGGACAGGCCTAGCCTACGAGCAGTACTTC. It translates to CASSFGTGLAYEQYF.

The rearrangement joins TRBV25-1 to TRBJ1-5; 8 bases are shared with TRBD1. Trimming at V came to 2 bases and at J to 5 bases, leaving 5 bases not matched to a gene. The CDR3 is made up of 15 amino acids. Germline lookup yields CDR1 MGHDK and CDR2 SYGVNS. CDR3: CASSETGGVHQPQHF. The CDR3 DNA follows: TGTGCCAGCAGTGAAACAGGGGGTGTTCATCAGCCCCAGCATTTT.

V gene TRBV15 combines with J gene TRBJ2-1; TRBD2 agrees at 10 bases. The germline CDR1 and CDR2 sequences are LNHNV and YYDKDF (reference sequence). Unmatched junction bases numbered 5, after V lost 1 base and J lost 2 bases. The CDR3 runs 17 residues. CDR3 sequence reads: CATSRASGGPTYNEQFF. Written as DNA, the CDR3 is TGTGCCACCAGCAGAGCTAGCGGGGGCCCGACCTACAATGAGCAGTTCTTC.

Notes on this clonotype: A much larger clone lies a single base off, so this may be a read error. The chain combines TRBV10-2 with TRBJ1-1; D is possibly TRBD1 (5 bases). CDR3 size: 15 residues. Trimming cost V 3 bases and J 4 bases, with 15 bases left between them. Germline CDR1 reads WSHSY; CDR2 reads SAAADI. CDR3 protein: CASSEVTGMSTEAFF. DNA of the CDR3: TGCGCCAGCAGTGAAGTAACAGGCATGAGCACTGAAGCTTTCTTT.

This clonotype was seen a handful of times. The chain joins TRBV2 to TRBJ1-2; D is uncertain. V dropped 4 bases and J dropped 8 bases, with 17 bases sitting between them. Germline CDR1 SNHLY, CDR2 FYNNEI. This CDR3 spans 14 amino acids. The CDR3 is CASSAGKSTEGYTF. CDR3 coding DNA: TGTGCCAGCAGTGCGGGGAAGAGTACGGAGGGCTACACCTTC.

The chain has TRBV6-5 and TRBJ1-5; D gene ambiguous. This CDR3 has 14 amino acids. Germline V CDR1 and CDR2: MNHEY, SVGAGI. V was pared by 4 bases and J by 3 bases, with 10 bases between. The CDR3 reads CASSLSPINQPQHF. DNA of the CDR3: TGTGCCAGCAGTTTGTCGCCAATCAATCAGCCCCAGCATTTT.

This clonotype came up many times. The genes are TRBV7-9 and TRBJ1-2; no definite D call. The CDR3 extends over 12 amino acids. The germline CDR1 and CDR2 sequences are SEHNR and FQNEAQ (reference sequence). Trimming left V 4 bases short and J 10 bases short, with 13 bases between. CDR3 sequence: CASSSSLDTYTF. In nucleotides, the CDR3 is TGTGCCAGCAGCTCCAGTCTCGACACCTACACCTTC.

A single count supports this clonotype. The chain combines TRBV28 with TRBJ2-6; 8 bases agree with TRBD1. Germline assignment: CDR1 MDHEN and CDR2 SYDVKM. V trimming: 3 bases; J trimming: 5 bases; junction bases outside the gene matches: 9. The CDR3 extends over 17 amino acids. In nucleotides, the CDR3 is TGTGCCAGCAGTTTTGAGTCGGCAGGGGGCTGGGCCAACGTCCTGACTTTC. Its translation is CASSFESAGGWANVLTF.

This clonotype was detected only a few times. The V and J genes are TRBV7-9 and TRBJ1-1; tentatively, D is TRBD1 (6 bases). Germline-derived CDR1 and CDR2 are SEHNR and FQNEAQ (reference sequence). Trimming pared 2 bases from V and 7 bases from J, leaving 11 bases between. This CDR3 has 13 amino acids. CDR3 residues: CASSLQPGDEAFF. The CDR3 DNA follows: TGTGCCAGCAGCTTACAGCCAGGGGATGAAGCTTTCTTT.

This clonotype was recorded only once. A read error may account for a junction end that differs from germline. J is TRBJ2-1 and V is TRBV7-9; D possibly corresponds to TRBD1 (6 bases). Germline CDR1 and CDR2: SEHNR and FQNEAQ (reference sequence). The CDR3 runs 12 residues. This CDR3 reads CVSSLGASEQFF. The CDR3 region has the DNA TGTGTCAGCAGCTTGGGGGCGAGTGAGCAGTTCTTC.